This is a list of T cell receptor beta chains from one sample in a study of cytomegalovirus exposure and HLA in healthy donors. Method: immunoSEQ multiplex PCR; TCRdb's copy keeps in-frame clones and lacks some. This sample lists under 100,000 clones; its ten largest clones have approximately 4.3%. Sequencing was performed on PBMCs. The receptors were sampled from a man younger than 45 in good health and CMV-seronegative. CDR3s include the opening cysteine and the closing phenylalanine or tryptophan. The D gene is left open where the match is weak.

D	length	V	J	CDR3	DNA
TRBD2	18	TRBV5-4	TRBJ2-7	CASSAEETSGRLPYEQYF	TGTGCCAGCAGCGCGGAGGAGACTAGCGGACGCTTACCGTACGAGCAGTACTTC
.	13	TRBV5-4	TRBJ2-5	CAGGGRARETQYF	TGTGCCGGGGGGGGCAGGGCAAGGGAGACCCAGTACTTC
.	13	TRBV18	TRBJ1-1	CASSSLGGGEAFF	TGTGCCAGCTCGTCTCTAGGGGGGGGTGAAGCTTTCTTT
.	13	TRBV5-1	TRBJ1-2	CASSLWALGGYTF	TGCGCCAGCAGCTTGTGGGCCTTGGGTGGCTACACCTTC
TRBD2	15	TRBV5-1	TRBJ2-7	CASHPGSGRPYEQYF	TGCGCCAGCCACCCCGGAAGCGGGAGGCCCTACGAGCAGTACTTC
.	14	TRBV28	TRBJ2-5	CASVRAGAQETQYF	TGTGCCAGCGTTCGGGCGGGGGCTCAAGAGACCCAGTACTTC
TRBD2	15	TRBV27	TRBJ2-1	CASSPPSGGPGEQFF	TGTGCCAGCAGTCCGCCTAGCGGGGGACCAGGGGAGCAGTTCTTC
.	14	TRBV5-1	TRBJ1-1	CASSFAGPGTEAFF	TGCGCCAGCAGCTTCGCAGGGCCCGGCACTGAAGCTTTCTTT
TRBD1	16	TRBV7-2	TRBJ1-4	CASSRQGAATNEKLFF	TGTGCCAGCAGCAGACAGGGGGCTGCAACTAATGAAAAACTGTTTTTT
TRBD2	15	TRBV4-3	TRBJ2-3	CASSPGLANTDTQYF	TGCGCCAGCAGCCCCGGACTAGCGAACACAGATACGCAGTATTTT
.	18	TRBV11-2	TRBJ1-1	CASSRYLAPRHKNTEAFF	TGTGCCAGCAGCCGATACCTAGCCCCCCGGCACAAGAACACTGAAGCTTTCTTT
.	14	TRBV4-1	TRBJ2-7	CASSQDLGSYEQYF	TGCGCCAGCAGCCAAGATTTAGGGAGTTACGAGCAGTACTTC
.	15	TRBV6-1	TRBJ2-3	CASTREVVWIQTQYF	TGTGCCAGCACCCGAGAGGTAGTGTGGATCCAAACGCAGTATTTT
TRBD2	14	TRBV10-3	TRBJ2-7	CAISDTGGFYEQYF	TGTGCCATCAGTGATACGGGGGGGTTCTACGAGCAGTACTTC
.	12	TRBV28	TRBJ1-5	CASREGRGPQHF	TGTGCCAGCAGAGAGGGCAGGGGGCCCCAGCATTTT
.	11	TRBV7-9	TRBJ1-1	CASSPGTEAFF	TGTGCCAGCAGCCCAGGGACTGAAGCTTTCTTT
TRBD1	16	TRBV5-4	TRBJ1-1	CASSLVDRELNTEAFF	TGTGCCAGCAGCTTGGTGGACAGGGAGTTGAACACTGAAGCTTTCTTT
TRBD1	15	TRBV6-5	TRBJ1-5	CASRRGQGRGQPQHF	TGTGCCAGCAGGAGGGGACAGGGGAGAGGGCAGCCCCAGCATTTT
TRBD1	19	TRBV9	TRBJ2-1	CASTSNPDRGITANNEQFF	TGTGCCAGCACCTCTAACCCGGACAGGGGAATTACGGCAAACAATGAGCAGTTCTTC
TRBD2	14	TRBV2	TRBJ2-3	CASRLAGSADTQYF	TGTGCCAGCAGACTAGCGGGAAGCGCAGATACGCAGTATTTT
.	13	TRBV7-9	TRBJ2-7	CASSGQIFYEQYF	TGTGCCAGCTCGGGACAAATTTTCTACGAGCAGTACTTC
TRBD1	17	TRBV5-1	TRBJ1-3	CASSLGQGLSTGNTIYF	TGCGCCAGCAGCTTGGGACAGGGATTAAGTACTGGAAACACCATATATTTT
TRBD2	16	TRBV18	TRBJ2-7	CASSPPGLTSSYEQYF	TGTGCCAGCTCCCCCCCGGGACTAACCTCGTCCTACGAGCAGTACTTC
.	15	TRBV6-1	TRBJ1-4	CASSEAPGLDEKLFF	TGTGCCAGCAGTGAAGCCCCAGGGTTAGATGAAAAACTGTTTTTT
.	15	TRBV6-6	TRBJ1-4	CASSYQPGANEKLFF	TGTGCCAGCAGTTACCAACCAGGGGCTAATGAAAAACTGTTTTTT
.	15	TRBV9	TRBJ2-2	CASSVELTPTGELFF	TGTGCCAGCAGCGTAGAGCTGACACCCACCGGGGAGCTGTTTTTT
.	14	TRBV11-2	TRBJ2-5	CASSLVPLAETQYF	TGTGCCAGCAGCTTAGTTCCCCTAGCGGAGACCCAGTACTTC
TRBD1	14	TRBV11-2	TRBJ1-2	CASSTWDSNYGYTF	TGTGCCAGCAGCACCTGGGACAGTAACTATGGCTACACCTTC
.	15	TRBV9	TRBJ1-3	CASSGLPRLGNTIYF	TGTGCCAGCAGCGGACTGCCTCGTTTAGGAAACACCATATATTTT
.	13	TRBV6-5	TRBJ2-1	CATAGNSYNEQFF	TGTGCCACTGCGGGGAACTCCTACAATGAGCAGTTCTTC